The 30 T cell receptor beta chains given below trace back to one sample, sequenced in a study of T cell repertoires in cytomegalovirus infection. Via MiXCR, TCRdb re-called the reads, giving one row per CDR3 protein. The sample includes under 800,000 distinct CDR3 sequences, 24% of them seen just once. The sequenced sample was CD8+ T cells from PBMCs. All receptors come from a human donor in good health (CMV status not recorded). Some clones in this sample may be carry-over from other donors' samples.

This clonotype was found many times. The chain couples TRBV7-2 to TRBJ1-3; 12 nucleotides align to TRBD1. The CDR3 totals 16 residues. The germline gives CDR1 SGHTA, CDR2 FQGNSA. Losses at the gene ends were 6 bases for V and 3 bases for J; bases not matched to a gene: 6. As DNA, the CDR3 is TGTGCCAGCAGTTGGGACAGGGGGCGACGTGGAAACACCATATATTTT. Amino acid sequence: CASSWDRGRRGNTIYF. Using reference TRBV7-2 and TRBJ1-3 for the parts outside the CDR3, the full variable domain is GAGVSQSPSNKVTEKGKDVELRCDPISGHTALYWYRQSLGQGLEFLIYFQGNSAPDKSGLPSDRFSAERTGGSVSTLTIQRTQQEDSAVYLCASSWDRGRRGNTIYFGEGSWLTVV.

The chain is built from TRBV7-9 and TRBJ2-3; 7 bases fit TRBD1. The ends lost 4 bases at V and 2 bases at J; junction bases unmatched: 6. The CDR3 spans 15 residues. The V gene's germline CDR1 is SEHNR and CDR2 FQNEAQ (reference sequence). This CDR3 reads CASSYTGQPTDTQYF. The CDR3 DNA reads as TGTGCCAGCAGCTACACGGGACAGCCCACAGATACGCAGTATTTT.

The chain has TRBV7-9 and TRBJ2-5; D is tentatively TRBD1 or TRBD2 (5 bases each). The CDR3 length is 14 residues. The ends were cut back, 3 bases at V and 4 bases at J, with 12 bases in the middle. The germline V gene encodes CDR1 SEHNR and CDR2 FQNEAQ (reference sequence). CDR3 amino acids: CASSFARDRETQYF. The CDR3 coding sequence is TGTGCCAGCAGCTTCGCACGGGACCGAGAGACCCAGTACTTC.

Of note for this clonotype: A clone one base away is much larger, so this may be a read error. V gene TRBV10-3 combines with J gene TRBJ1-2; D gene unclear. This CDR3 has 13 amino acids. With 0 bases removed from V and 10 bases from J, the gap between germline ends came to 12 bases. The germline V gene encodes CDR1 ENHRY and CDR2 SYGVKD. CDR3 DNA sequence: TGTGCCATCAGTGAGTCCGAGGCGTGGGACTACACCTTC. Protein sequence: CAISESEAWDYTF.

This clonotype appeared a few times. The CDR3 loop is CASSYSAGKNIQYF. The CDR3 DNA is TGTGCCAGCAGTTACTCGGCCGGTAAAAACATTCAGTACTTC. V usage is TRBV6-6 and J usage is TRBJ2-4, with D uncertain. The germline V gene encodes CDR1 MNHNY and CDR2 SVGAGI (reference sequence). The CDR3 covers 14 residues. Trimming pared 0 bases from V and 4 bases from J, leaving 7 bases between.

This clonotype was detected only a few times. The chain is built from TRBV28 and TRBJ1-2, with D perhaps TRBD1 (5 bases). V lost 7 bases and J 6 bases, leaving 18 bases between the germline ends. This CDR3 is 14 amino acids long. Germline V gene data show CDR1 as MDHEN and CDR2 as SYDVKM. CDR3 amino acids: CASTPGGAGNGYTF. DNA for the CDR3: TGTGCCAGCACCCCCGGCGGGGCCGGGAATGGCTACACCTTC.

This clonotype was recorded at least ten times. The chain has TRBV6-5 and TRBJ2-1; D is perhaps TRBD2 (6 bases). The CDR3 is made up of 15 amino acids. With 7 bases removed from V and 5 bases from J, the gap between germline ends came to 18 bases. The V gene's germline CDR1 is MNHEY and CDR2 SVGAGI. The CDR3 sequence: CASTGGWGSNNEQFF. The DNA for the CDR3 is TGTGCCAGCACCGGAGGGTGGGGGTCCAACAATGAGCAGTTCTTC.

This clonotype was picked up many times. This chain uses TRBV7-2 with TRBJ2-3; 7 positions agree with TRBD2. The V and J ends lost 6 bases and 6 bases, in that order; junction bases with no gene match: 15. The CDR3 extends over 16 amino acids. The germline V gene has CDR1 SGHTA and CDR2 FQGNSA. The CDR3 DNA is TGTGCCAGCAGTGATTTCCTAGCGGAGGCCGGGGATACGCAGTATTTT. This codes for CASSDFLAEAGDTQYF.

This clonotype came up a few times. The gene calls are TRBV7-9 and TRBJ1-2, with a possible D match to TRBD1 (5 bases). V was cut by 0 bases and J by 6 bases, with 11 bases left in between. The CDR3 is 14 residues long. Germline CDR1 and CDR2: SEHNR and FQNEAQ (reference sequence). For the CDR3, the DNA is TGTGCCAGCAGCTTAGCGAGAGGGGAGCATGGCTACACCTTC. As protein: CASSLARGEHGYTF.

The V gene is TRBV20-1, the J gene TRBJ2-1, with TRBD2 matching over 9 bases. V lost 7 bases and J lost 0; bases outside the gene matches: 4. CDR1 DFQATT and CDR2 SNEGSKA come from the germline V gene (reference sequence). The CDR3 covers 14 residues. Here the CDR3 reads CSVHSGSSYNEQFF. In DNA, the CDR3 is TGCAGTGTTCATAGCGGGAGCTCCTACAATGAGCAGTTCTTC.

The chain combines TRBV20-1 with TRBJ2-4; tentatively, D is TRBD1 or TRBD2 (5 bases each). The CDR3 is 13 residues long. V was clipped by 3 bases and J by 6 bases, with 12 bases between them. The V gene's germline CDR1 is DFQATT and CDR2 SNEGSKA (reference sequence). This CDR3 is CSARGARGNIQYF. The CDR3 DNA follows: TGCAGTGCTAGGGGAGCGAGGGGAAACATTCAGTACTTC.

This clonotype was picked up many times. This chain joins TRBV6-2 or TRBV6-3 and TRBJ1-5; maybe TRBD1 (5 bases). The germline V gene has CDR1 MNHEY and CDR2 SVGEGT. V was shortened by 2 bases and J by 4 bases, with 9 bases between the two germline ends. CDR3 length: 14 amino acids. The CDR3 region is CASSYLQVNQPQHF. CDR3 nucleotides: TGTGCCAGCAGTTACCTACAGGTGAATCAGCCCCAGCATTTT.

This clonotype was observed many times. This sequence joins TRBV6-6 and TRBJ1-2; TRBD1 aligns across 9 bases. With 0 bases clipped from V and 3 bases from J, the junction kept 5 bases outside the gene matches. The CDR3 runs 16 residues. CDR1 and CDR2 (germline): MNHNY, SVGAGI (reference sequence). CDR3 in amino acids: CASSYSWDRVDYGYTF. CDR3 nucleotides: TGTGCCAGCAGTTACTCCTGGGACAGGGTCGACTATGGCTACACCTTC.

The chain employs TRBV7-9 and TRBJ2-7, with D perhaps matching TRBD2 (5 bases). The V end was cut by 4 bases, the J end by 5 bases, with 12 bases between. CDR1 and CDR2 from the germline V gene are SEHNR and FQNEAQ (reference sequence). This CDR3 spans 13 amino acids. CDR3 residues: CASSYGGLNEQYF. In nucleotides, the CDR3 is TGTGCCAGCAGCTATGGAGGTCTCAACGAGCAGTACTTC.

As concerns this clonotype: Compared with germline, one end of the junction differs, possibly owing to a read error. DNA for the CDR3: TGTGCCAGCAGCTTGCCGCGGGGGGTTTACAATGGGCAGTTCTTC. This codes for CASSLPRGVYNGQFF. V is TRBV7-4 and J is TRBJ2-1; TRBD2 agrees at 8 bases. Germline CDR1 and CDR2: SGHVT and SQSDAQ. The CDR3 spans 15 residues.

This clonotype was counted between two and nine times. The genes are TRBV5-6 and TRBJ2-3; D uncertain. Per germline, CDR1 SGHDT and CDR2 YYEEEE. The CDR3 sequence is 15 residues long. Trimming shortened V by 2 bases and J by 4 bases, and 14 bases separated the two germline ends. The CDR3 coding sequence is TGTGCCAGCAGCTTTATACGCGGTCCCGCAGATACGCAGTATTTT. Translation: CASSFIRGPADTQYF. Based on the CDR3 plus reference TRBV5-6 and TRBJ2-3, the full variable domain is DAGVTQSPTHLIKTRGQQVTLRCSPKSGHDTVSWYQQALGQGPQFIFQYYEEEERQRGNFPDRFSGHQFPNYSSELNVNALLLGDSALYLCASSFIRGPADTQYFGPGTRLTVL.

The CDR3 nucleotides read TGTGCCAGCAGTTACTCACATCGGGGAGGGCAAGAGACCCAGTACTTC. This codes for CASSYSHRGGQETQYF. V is TRBV6-5 and J is TRBJ2-5; 7 bases are shared with TRBD2. With V trimmed by 0 bases and J by 2 bases, 6 bases remained unmatched. CDR1 is MNHEY and CDR2 is SVGAGI in the germline V gene. The CDR3 contains 16 residues.

The table lists this clonotype with a few counts. V and J are TRBV2 and TRBJ1-1; unclear D gene. The germline V gene has CDR1 SNHLY and CDR2 FYNNEI. CDR3 length equals 13 residues. The germline V and J ends were trimmed by 9 bases and 1 base, with 12 bases remaining between them. The CDR3 protein is CASTGSPNTEAFF. CDR3 nucleotide sequence: TGTGCCAGTACCGGGAGCCCGAACACTGAAGCTTTCTTT.

As to this clonotype: A much larger clone differs from this one at a single base, so this may be a read error. The gene calls are TRBV7-9 and TRBJ2-1, with TRBD2 matching over 8 bases. The CDR3 length is 17 residues. In germline, CDR1 is SEHNR, CDR2 FQNEAQ (reference sequence). V lost 5 bases, J lost 8 bases, and 17 bases stayed unmatched. This CDR3 reads CASSPAGLVGGMDEQFF. The CDR3 DNA follows: TGTGCCAGCAGCCCAGCGGGACTAGTGGGGGGTATGGATGAGCAGTTCTTC.

This chain uses TRBV2 with TRBJ2-2, with D possibly TRBD2 on 5 matching bases. From germline, CDR1 is SNHLY and CDR2 FYNNEI. Trimming removed 7 bases from V and 2 bases from J, with 8 bases in between. The CDR3 has 13 residues. CDR3 in DNA: TGTGCCAGCATAGAGGGAAACACCGGGGAGCTGTTTTTT. Protein: CASIEGNTGELFF.

About this clonotype: A much larger clone differs from this one at a single base, so this may be a read error. V and J are TRBV13 and TRBJ2-3; 7 bases align to TRBD2. The germline V gene encodes CDR1 PRHDT and CDR2 FYEKMQ (reference sequence). V was clipped by 4 bases and J by 0 bases; unmatched bases: 4. This CDR3 comprises 15 residues. DNA of the CDR3: TGTGCCAGCAGCTCCCGGACTAGTAGCACAGATACGCAGTATTTT. It yields the protein CASSSRTSSTDTQYF.

The V gene is TRBV6-8, the J gene TRBJ2-3; no definite D call. CDR3 length: 14 residues. From germline, CDR1 is MNHGY and CDR2 SAAAGT. The ends were cut back, 8 bases at V and 6 bases at J, with 18 bases in the middle. The CDR3 nucleotides are TGTGCCAGCCGGGCATACCTTTTAGGGGATACGCAGTATTTT. It is translated as CASRAYLLGDTQYF.

This clonotype showed up many times. The gene calls are TRBV12-3 or TRBV12-4 and TRBJ1-5, with D perhaps TRBD1 (5 bases). Trimming stripped 1 base from V and 4 bases from J, with 8 bases between. This CDR3 has 14 amino acids. In DNA form, the CDR3 reads TGTGCCAGCAGTTTAGGGGCAGGGAATCAGCCCCAGCATTTT. Protein sequence: CASSLGAGNQPQHF.

This sequence joins TRBV2 and TRBJ2-7; perhaps TRBD1 as D (5 bases). This CDR3 contains 15 residues. Trimming pared 3 bases from V and 3 bases from J, leaving 15 bases between. Germline lookup yields CDR1 SNHLY and CDR2 FYNNEI. For the CDR3, the DNA is TGTGCCAGCAGTGAGCTAGACAGAGTTCTCTACGAGCAGTACTTC. It encodes CASSELDRVLYEQYF.

This clonotype came up many times. The chain combines TRBV7-8 with TRBJ1-2, with 8 positions matching TRBD1. Germline V gene sequence: CDR1 SGHVS, CDR2 FQNEAQ. The junction had 9 bases not matched to a gene; V was cut back by 0 bases and J by 6 bases. The CDR3 has 16 residues. This CDR3 is CASSLAGQGARNGYTF. The CDR3 region has the DNA TGTGCCAGCAGCTTAGCGGGCCAGGGGGCGCGAAATGGCTACACCTTC.

This clonotype was seen many times. The genes are TRBV12-3 or TRBV12-4 and TRBJ2-1; 11 bases are shared with TRBD2. The CDR3 has 16 residues. V was clipped by 6 bases and J by 8 bases; unmatched bases: 12. CDR3 region: CASSPRLAGTWDEQFF. The CDR3 DNA reads TGTGCCAGCAGCCCCCGACTAGCGGGGACCTGGGATGAGCAGTTCTTC.

A remark on this clonotype: Since a much larger clone is just one base distant, this may be a read error. J is TRBJ1-1 and V is TRBV7-4; D gene ambiguous. The CDR3 extends over 14 amino acids. Trimming shortened V by 7 bases and J by 4 bases, and 16 bases separated the two germline ends. In germline, CDR1 is SGHVT, CDR2 SQSDAQ. The CDR3 region has the DNA TGTGCCAGCAACCTCCCCCCCTCGGGCACTGAAGCTTTCTTT. It translates to CASNLPPSGTEAFF.

In this sample, this clonotype turned up many times. The chain has TRBV12-3 or TRBV12-4 and TRBJ1-5; weak D call: TRBD1 (5 bases). The CDR3 runs 13 residues. V lost 3 bases, J lost 6 bases, and 9 bases lay in between. CDR3 coding DNA: TGTGCCAGCAGTTTGTGGGGGGGTCAGCCCCAGCATTTT. It translates to CASSLWGGQPQHF.

This clonotype was picked up one time. The chain carries TRBV6-2 or TRBV6-3 and TRBJ2-7; 13 bases line up with TRBD2. V shed 0 bases, J shed 6 bases, and the junction held 5 bases outside the gene matches. The germline gives CDR1 MNHEY, CDR2 SVGEGT. This CDR3 is 16 amino acids long. The CDR3 DNA follows: TGTGCCAGCAGTTACTCAACTAGCGGGGGGGCCCTCGAGCAGTACGTC. Its protein product is CASSYSTSGGALEQYV.

The chain combines TRBV7-9 with TRBJ2-7; D remains unclear. The CDR3 runs to 13 residues. V was clipped by 4 bases and J by 2 bases, with 9 bases between them. Germline CDR1 is SEHNR and CDR2 is FQNEAQ (reference sequence). CDR3 nucleotides: TGTGCCAGCAGCTCCGACGGAACCTACGAGCAGTACGTC. Protein product: CASSSDGTYEQYV.